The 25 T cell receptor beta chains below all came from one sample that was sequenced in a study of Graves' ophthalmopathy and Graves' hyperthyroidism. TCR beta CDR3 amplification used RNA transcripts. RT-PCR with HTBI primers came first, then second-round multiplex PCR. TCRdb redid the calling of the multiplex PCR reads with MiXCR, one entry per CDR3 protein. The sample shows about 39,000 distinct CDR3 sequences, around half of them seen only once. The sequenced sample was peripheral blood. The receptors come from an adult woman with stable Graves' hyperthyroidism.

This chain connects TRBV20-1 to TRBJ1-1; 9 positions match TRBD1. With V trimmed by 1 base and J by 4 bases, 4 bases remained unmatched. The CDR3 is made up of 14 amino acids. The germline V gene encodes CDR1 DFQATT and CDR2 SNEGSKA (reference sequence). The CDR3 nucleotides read TGCAGTGCTAGAGGACCGGACAGGGGCACTGAAGCTTTCTTT. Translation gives CSARGPDRGTEAFF.

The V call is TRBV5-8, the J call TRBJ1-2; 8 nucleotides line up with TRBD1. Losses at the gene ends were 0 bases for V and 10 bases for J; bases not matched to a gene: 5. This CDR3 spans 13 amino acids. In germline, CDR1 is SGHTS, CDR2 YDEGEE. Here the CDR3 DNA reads TGTGCCAGCAGCTTGGCAGGGGGCTACGACTACACCTTC. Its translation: CASSLAGGYDYTF.

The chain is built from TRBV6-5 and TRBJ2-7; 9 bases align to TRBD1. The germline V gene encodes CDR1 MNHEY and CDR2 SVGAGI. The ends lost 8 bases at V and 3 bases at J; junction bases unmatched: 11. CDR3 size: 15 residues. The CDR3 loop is CASCGTGQGNYEQYF. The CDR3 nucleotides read TGTGCCAGCTGTGGGACGGGACAGGGAAACTACGAGCAGTACTTC.

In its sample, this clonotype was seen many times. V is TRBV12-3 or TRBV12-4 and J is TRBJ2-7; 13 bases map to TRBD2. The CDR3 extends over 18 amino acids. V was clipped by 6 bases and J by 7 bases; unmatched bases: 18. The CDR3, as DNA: TGTGCCAGCAGCCCAGCCCCCCCGTGGACTAGCGGGAGTGGGGAGCAGTACTTC. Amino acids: CASSPAPPWTSGSGEQYF.

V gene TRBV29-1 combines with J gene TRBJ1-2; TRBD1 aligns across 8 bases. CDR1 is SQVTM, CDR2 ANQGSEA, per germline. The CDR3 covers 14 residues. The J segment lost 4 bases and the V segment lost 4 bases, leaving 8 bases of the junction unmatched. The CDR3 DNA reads TGCAGCGTTGCCCAGGGGGCAGTTGGCTATGGCTACACCTTC. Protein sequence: CSVAQGAVGYGYTF.

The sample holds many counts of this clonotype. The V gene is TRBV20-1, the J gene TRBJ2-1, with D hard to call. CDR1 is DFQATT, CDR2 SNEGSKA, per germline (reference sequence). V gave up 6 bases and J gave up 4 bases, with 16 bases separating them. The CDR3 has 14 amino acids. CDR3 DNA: TGCAGTGCAAACGGCTTATACCCTTACAATGAGCAGTTCTTC. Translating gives CSANGLYPYNEQFF.

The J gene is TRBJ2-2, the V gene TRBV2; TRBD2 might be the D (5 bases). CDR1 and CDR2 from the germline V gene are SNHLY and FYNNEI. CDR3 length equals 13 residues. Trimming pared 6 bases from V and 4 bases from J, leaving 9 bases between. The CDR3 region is CASSLTSTGELFF. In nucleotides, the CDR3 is TGTGCCAGCAGCCTTACTAGCACCGGGGAGCTGTTTTTT.

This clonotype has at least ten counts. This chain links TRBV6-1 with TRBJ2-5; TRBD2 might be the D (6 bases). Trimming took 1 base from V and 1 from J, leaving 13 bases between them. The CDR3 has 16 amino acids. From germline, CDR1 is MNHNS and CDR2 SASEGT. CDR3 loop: CASSEVFGGLQETQYF. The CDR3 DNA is TGTGCCAGCAGTGAAGTTTTCGGGGGACTCCAAGAGACCCAGTACTTC.

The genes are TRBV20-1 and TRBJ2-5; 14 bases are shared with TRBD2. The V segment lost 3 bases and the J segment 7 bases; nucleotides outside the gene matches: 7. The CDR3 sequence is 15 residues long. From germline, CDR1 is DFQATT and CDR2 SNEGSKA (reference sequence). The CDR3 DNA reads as TGCAGTGCTAGGGGACTAGCGGGAGCGGAGGGGACCCAGTACTTC. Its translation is CSARGLAGAEGTQYF.

This chain's CDR3 is CASSPPGTGEAFF. DNA of the CDR3: TGTGCCAGCAGCCCCCCCGGGACAGGTGAAGCTTTCTTT. The V gene is TRBV7-2, the J gene TRBJ1-1, with TRBD1 matching 8 bases. Germline V CDR1 and CDR2: SGHTA, FQGNSA. After removal of 5 bases from V and 7 bases from J, the junction contained 6 bases not matched to a gene. CDR3 size: 13 residues.

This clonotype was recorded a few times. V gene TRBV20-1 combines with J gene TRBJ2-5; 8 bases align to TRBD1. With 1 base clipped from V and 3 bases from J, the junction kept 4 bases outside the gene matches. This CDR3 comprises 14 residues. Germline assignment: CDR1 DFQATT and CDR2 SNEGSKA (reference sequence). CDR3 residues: CSARAGTGEETQYF. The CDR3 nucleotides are TGCAGTGCTAGAGCGGGGACAGGAGAAGAGACCCAGTACTTC.

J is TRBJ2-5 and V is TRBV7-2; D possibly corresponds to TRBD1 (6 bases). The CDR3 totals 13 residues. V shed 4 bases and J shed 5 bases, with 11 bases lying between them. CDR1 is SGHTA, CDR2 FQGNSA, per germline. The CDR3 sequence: CASSSHRAETQYF. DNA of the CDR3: TGTGCCAGCAGCTCGCACAGGGCGGAGACCCAGTACTTC.

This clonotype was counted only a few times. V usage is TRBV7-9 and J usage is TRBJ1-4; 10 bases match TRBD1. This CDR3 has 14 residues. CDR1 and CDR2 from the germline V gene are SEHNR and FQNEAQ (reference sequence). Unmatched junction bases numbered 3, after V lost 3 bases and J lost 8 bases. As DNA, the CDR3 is TGTGCCAGCAGCTTTACGACAGGGGGCGAAAAACTGTTTTTT. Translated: CASSFTTGGEKLFF.

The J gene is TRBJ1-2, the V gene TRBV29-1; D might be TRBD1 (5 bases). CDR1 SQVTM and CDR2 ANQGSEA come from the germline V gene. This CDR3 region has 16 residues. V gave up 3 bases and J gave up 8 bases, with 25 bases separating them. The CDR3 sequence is CSVDSGDMVGPSGYTF. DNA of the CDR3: TGCAGCGTTGATTCGGGCGACATGGTGGGGCCGTCGGGCTACACCTTC.

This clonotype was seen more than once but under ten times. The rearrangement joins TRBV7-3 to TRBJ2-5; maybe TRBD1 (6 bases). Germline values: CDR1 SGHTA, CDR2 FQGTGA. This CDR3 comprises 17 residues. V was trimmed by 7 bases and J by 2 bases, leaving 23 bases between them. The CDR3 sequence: CASTHANTGTYQETQYF. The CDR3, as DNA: TGTGCCAGCACCCATGCCAACACCGGGACATATCAAGAGACCCAGTACTTC. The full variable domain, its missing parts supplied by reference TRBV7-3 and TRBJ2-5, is GAGVSQTPSNKVTEKGKYVELRCDPISGHTALYWYRQSLGQGPEFLIYFQGTGAADDSGLPNDRFFAVRPEGSVSTLKIQRTERGDSAVYLCASTHANTGTYQETQYFGPGTRLLVL.

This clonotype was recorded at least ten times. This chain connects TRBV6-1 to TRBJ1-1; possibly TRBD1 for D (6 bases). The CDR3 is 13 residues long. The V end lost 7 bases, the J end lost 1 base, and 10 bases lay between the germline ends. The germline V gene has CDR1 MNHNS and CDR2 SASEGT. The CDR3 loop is CASKPQGNTEAFF. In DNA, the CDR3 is TGTGCCAGCAAGCCACAGGGGAACACTGAAGCTTTCTTT.

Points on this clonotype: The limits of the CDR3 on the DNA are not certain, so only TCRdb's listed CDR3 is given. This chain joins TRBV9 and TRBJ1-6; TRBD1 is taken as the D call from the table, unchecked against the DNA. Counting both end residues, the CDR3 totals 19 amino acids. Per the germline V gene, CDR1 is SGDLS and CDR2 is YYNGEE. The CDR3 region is CASSVGNKQYFGPGSPLHF.

Written as DNA, the CDR3 is TGTGCCAGCAGCCCGGTTAGGATGTATGGCTACACCTTC. It yields the protein CASSPVRMYGYTF. The chain joins TRBV3-1 to TRBJ1-2; no definite D call. There are 13 residues in the CDR3. V lost 4 bases and J lost 5, with 11 bases in between. CDR1 is LGHDT and CDR2 is YNNKEL in the germline V gene (reference sequence). Supplemented by reference TRBV3-1 and TRBJ1-2, the full variable domain reads DTAVSQTPKYLVTQMGNDKSIKCEQNLGHDTMYWYKQDSKKFLKIMFSYNNKELIINETVPNRFSPKSPDKAHLNLHINSLELGDSAVYFCASSPVRMYGYTFGSGTRLTVV.

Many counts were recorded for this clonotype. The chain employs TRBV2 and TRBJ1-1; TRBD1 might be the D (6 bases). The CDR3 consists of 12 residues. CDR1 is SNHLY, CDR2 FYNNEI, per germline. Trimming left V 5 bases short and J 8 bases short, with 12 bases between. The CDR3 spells CASSSGVEEAFF. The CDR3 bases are TGTGCCAGCAGTTCAGGGGTGGAGGAAGCTTTCTTT.

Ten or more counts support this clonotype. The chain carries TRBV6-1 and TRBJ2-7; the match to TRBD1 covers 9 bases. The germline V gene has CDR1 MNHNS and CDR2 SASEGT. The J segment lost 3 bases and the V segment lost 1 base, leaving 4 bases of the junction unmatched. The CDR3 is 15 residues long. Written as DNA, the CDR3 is TGTGCCAGCAGTGAAGTGCCGGGACAGGGCTACGAGCAGTACTTC. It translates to CASSEVPGQGYEQYF.

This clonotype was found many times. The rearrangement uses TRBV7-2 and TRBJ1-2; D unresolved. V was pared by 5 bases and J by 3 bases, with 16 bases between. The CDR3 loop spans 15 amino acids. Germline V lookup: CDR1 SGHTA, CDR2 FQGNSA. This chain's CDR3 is CASSPRGLFDYGYTF. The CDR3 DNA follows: TGTGCCAGCAGCCCTAGAGGCCTCTTCGACTATGGCTACACCTTC.

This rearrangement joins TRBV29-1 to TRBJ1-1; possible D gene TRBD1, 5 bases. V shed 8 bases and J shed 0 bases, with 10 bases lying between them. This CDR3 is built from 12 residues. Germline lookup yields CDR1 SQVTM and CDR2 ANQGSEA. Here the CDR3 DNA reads TGCAGCTTCAGGGTGATGAACACTGAAGCTTTCTTT. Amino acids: CSFRVMNTEAFF.

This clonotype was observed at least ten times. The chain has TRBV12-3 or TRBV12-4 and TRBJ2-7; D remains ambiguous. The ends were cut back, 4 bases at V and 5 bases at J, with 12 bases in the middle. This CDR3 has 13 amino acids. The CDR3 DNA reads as TGTGCCAGCAGTTCCCCCCGGGTTCACGAGCAGTACTTC. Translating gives CASSSPRVHEQYF.

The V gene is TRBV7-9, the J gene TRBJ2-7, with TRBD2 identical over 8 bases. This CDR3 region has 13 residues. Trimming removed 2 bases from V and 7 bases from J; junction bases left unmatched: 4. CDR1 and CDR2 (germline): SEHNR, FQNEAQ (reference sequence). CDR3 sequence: CASSLSGSREQYF. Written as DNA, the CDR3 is TGTGCCAGCAGCTTAAGCGGGAGTCGTGAGCAGTACTTC.

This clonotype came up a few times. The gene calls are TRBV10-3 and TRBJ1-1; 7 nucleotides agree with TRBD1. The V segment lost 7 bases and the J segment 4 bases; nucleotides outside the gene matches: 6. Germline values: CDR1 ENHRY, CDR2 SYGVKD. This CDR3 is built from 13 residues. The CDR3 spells CAIMAAGGTEAFF. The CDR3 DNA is TGTGCCATCATGGCGGCAGGGGGCACTGAAGCTTTCTTT.